A selection of T cell receptor beta chains follows, all from one sample in a study of T cell repertoires in cytomegalovirus infection. Antigen specificity for these receptors is unknown. TCRdb re-analysed the reads in MiXCR, keeping a single row per CDR3 protein. The data show some 150,000 distinct CDR3 sequences, over 25% seen once. The specimen comprised CD8+ T cells from cultured PBMCs, sampled from culture after CMV antigen stimulation. The receptors stem from a human donor in good health (CMV status not recorded). Some clones in this sample may be carry-over from other donors' samples. CDR3s include the opening cysteine and the closing phenylalanine or tryptophan. A D gene is named only where the DNA matches it firmly. Clone sizes are given selectively: once, few, many, or a class where the clone is expanded.

d_gene: TRBD2; j_gene: TRBJ2-1; abundance: -; v_gene: TRBV7-3; CDR3nt: TGTGCCAGCGGGAGGGTACTAGCGGGGGGTGGCTCCTACAATGAGCAGTTCTTC; CDR3aa: CASGRVLAGGGSYNEQFF
d_gene: -; j_gene: TRBJ2-3; abundance: -; v_gene: TRBV12-3/TRBV12-4; CDR3nt: TGTGCCAGCAGTTTCACGAGTACTGGGGCTACGCAGTATTTT; CDR3aa: CASSFTSTGATQYF
d_gene: -; j_gene: TRBJ2-7; abundance: -; v_gene: TRBV27; CDR3nt: TGTGCCAGCAGGCCGCGGGGAGAAGGGTACGAGCAGTACTTC; CDR3aa: CASRPRGEGYEQYF
d_gene: -; j_gene: TRBJ1-2; abundance: -; v_gene: TRBV29-1; CDR3nt: TGCAGCGTTGAAGAGGTCAACCGAGAGCCCTATGGCTACACCTTC; CDR3aa: CSVEEVNREPYGYTF
d_gene: -; j_gene: TRBJ2-7; abundance: -; v_gene: TRBV4-2; CDR3nt: TGTGCCAGCAGCCAAGGTCAGGGGCTCTCCTACGAGCAGTACTTC; CDR3aa: CASSQGQGLSYEQYF
d_gene: TRBD2; j_gene: TRBJ2-3; abundance: -; v_gene: TRBV5-1; CDR3nt: TGCGCCAGCAGCTTGGAGGGCGGACTAGTAGGTACGCAGTATTTT; CDR3aa: CASSLEGGLVGTQYF
d_gene: TRBD2; j_gene: TRBJ2-2; abundance: many; v_gene: TRBV12-3/TRBV12-4; CDR3nt: TGTGCCAGCAGTTTCGGACTAGCGGGGGACCGGGGGGAGCTGTTTTTT; CDR3aa: CASSFGLAGDRGELFF
d_gene: -; j_gene: TRBJ2-7; abundance: -; v_gene: TRBV14; CDR3nt: TGTGCCAGCAGCCCCCGGGGGTACGAGCAGTACTTC; CDR3aa: CASSPRGYEQYF
d_gene: -; j_gene: TRBJ1-5; abundance: few; v_gene: TRBV19; CDR3nt: TGTGCCAGCCGGGACAACTCGGTAACTCTTAGCAATCAGCCCCAGCATTTT; CDR3aa: CASRDNSVTLSNQPQHF
d_gene: -; j_gene: TRBJ1-2; abundance: -; v_gene: TRBV12-3/TRBV12-4; CDR3nt: TGTGCCAGCAGTTATGATTATGGCTACACCTTC; CDR3aa: CASSYDYGYTF
d_gene: -; j_gene: TRBJ1-2; abundance: -; v_gene: TRBV6-5; CDR3nt: TGTGCCAGCAGTTACGGGCAGGGGATTGGCTATGGCTACACCTTC; CDR3aa: CASSYGQGIGYGYTF
d_gene: -; j_gene: TRBJ2-1; abundance: few; v_gene: TRBV7-9; CDR3nt: TGTGCCAGCAGCGATGCAGGAAATGAGCAGTTCTTC; CDR3aa: CASSDAGNEQFF
d_gene: TRBD2; j_gene: TRBJ2-7; abundance: -; v_gene: TRBV12-3/TRBV12-4; CDR3nt: TGTGCCAGCAGTGAAGGACTAGCGGGGGAGTACGAGCAGTACTTC; CDR3aa: CASSEGLAGEYEQYF
d_gene: TRBD2; j_gene: TRBJ2-1; abundance: -; v_gene: TRBV19; CDR3nt: TGTGCCAGTAGTACGGGACTAGCGGGACGATACAATGAGCAGTTCTTC; CDR3aa: CASSTGLAGRYNEQFF
d_gene: -; j_gene: TRBJ2-7; abundance: -; v_gene: TRBV7-2; CDR3nt: TGTGCCAGCAGCTTAGGTCAGGGCTACAAGCAGTACTTC; CDR3aa: CASSLGQGYKQYF
d_gene: -; j_gene: TRBJ1-2; abundance: -; v_gene: TRBV6-6; CDR3nt: TGTGCCAGCAGTTACTCAACAGGGCTCGAGTATGGCTACACCTTC; CDR3aa: CASSYSTGLEYGYTF
d_gene: -; j_gene: TRBJ2-1; abundance: -; v_gene: TRBV3-1; CDR3nt: TGTGCCAGCAGCCAAGAGAGGCTGGTTTGGGTCAATGAGCAGTTCTTC; CDR3aa: CASSQERLVWVNEQFF
d_gene: TRBD2; j_gene: TRBJ2-3; abundance: few; v_gene: TRBV15; CDR3nt: TGTGCCACCAGCACCGATAGCGGGGAGCCAGACACAGATACGCAGTATTTT; CDR3aa: CATSTDSGEPDTDTQYF
d_gene: -; j_gene: TRBJ2-1; abundance: few; v_gene: TRBV19; CDR3nt: TGTGCCAGTAGTATAGGGTGGAATGAGCAGTTCTTC; CDR3aa: CASSIGWNEQFF
d_gene: -; j_gene: TRBJ1-1; abundance: -; v_gene: TRBV29-1; CDR3nt: TGCAGCGTTGCACGAAACACTGAAGCTTTCTTT; CDR3aa: CSVARNTEAFF
d_gene: -; j_gene: TRBJ1-2; abundance: -; v_gene: TRBV3-1; CDR3nt: TGTGCCAGCAGCCAAGGGGGGCGGTCTGGCTACACCTTC; CDR3aa: CASSQGGRSGYTF
d_gene: -; j_gene: TRBJ2-1; abundance: -; v_gene: TRBV5-5; CDR3nt: TGTGCCAGCAGCGTTGAGGGGCGCTCCTACAATGAGCAGTTCTTC; CDR3aa: CASSVEGRSYNEQFF
d_gene: -; j_gene: TRBJ2-1; abundance: -; v_gene: TRBV20-1; CDR3nt: TGCAGTGCTAGATCATATGACCGCTACAATGAGCAGTTCTTC; CDR3aa: CSARSYDRYNEQFF
d_gene: TRBD2; j_gene: TRBJ2-5; abundance: many; v_gene: TRBV7-9; CDR3nt: TGTGCCAGCAGCCTGACCCCCAGACTAGCGGGGGGAACCCGGACGGGAGAGACCCAGTACTTC; CDR3aa: CASSLTPRLAGGTRTGETQYF
d_gene: -; j_gene: TRBJ1-1; abundance: -; v_gene: TRBV29-1; CDR3nt: TGCAGCGTTGAAGTATTCATGAACACTGAAGCTTTCTTT; CDR3aa: CSVEVFMNTEAFF
d_gene: -; j_gene: TRBJ2-1; abundance: -; v_gene: TRBV12-3/TRBV12-4; CDR3nt: TGTGCCAGCCAAAGGCGGAACTACAATGAGCAGTTCTTC; CDR3aa: CASQRRNYNEQFF
d_gene: -; j_gene: TRBJ2-3; abundance: -; v_gene: TRBV7-9; CDR3nt: TGTGCCAGCAGCTCCGGGGTGGGGGGCCTTGGCACAGATACGCAGTATTTT; CDR3aa: CASSSGVGGLGTDTQYF
d_gene: TRBD2; j_gene: TRBJ2-5; abundance: many; v_gene: TRBV7-2; CDR3nt: TGTGCCAGCAGCCCGACTAGCGGGGGAGGGGAGACCCAGTACTTC; CDR3aa: CASSPTSGGGETQYF
d_gene: -; j_gene: TRBJ1-3; abundance: once; v_gene: TRBV27; CDR3nt: TGTGCCAGCAGTTTAGACCCCATGGCAGCTGGAAACACCATATATTTT; CDR3aa: CASSLDPMAAGNTIYF
d_gene: -; j_gene: TRBJ2-1; abundance: many; v_gene: TRBV7-2; CDR3nt: TGTGCCAGCAGCTTAGGATCACTAGCCTATGAGCAGTTCTTC; CDR3aa: CASSLGSLAYEQFF
d_gene: TRBD1; j_gene: TRBJ1-1; abundance: once; v_gene: TRBV28; CDR3nt: TGTGCCAGCGGTTTATTGGGTCGACAGGGGACCTACGAGACTGAAGCTTTCTTT; CDR3aa: CASGLLGRQGTYETEAFF
d_gene: TRBD1; j_gene: TRBJ1-2; abundance: many; v_gene: TRBV20-1; CDR3nt: TGCAGTGCCCGGGACAGCTCCTCTACTAGCGGCTACACCTTC; CDR3aa: CSARDSSSTSGYTF
d_gene: TRBD1; j_gene: TRBJ1-2; abundance: -; v_gene: TRBV6-5; CDR3nt: TGTGCCAGCAGTGAGGTACTGACAGGGAACTATGGCTACACCTTC; CDR3aa: CASSEVLTGNYGYTF
d_gene: -; j_gene: TRBJ2-3; abundance: -; v_gene: TRBV27; CDR3nt: TGTGCCAGCAGTTTATCCAGGGTTGGCACTTCAGATACGCAGTATTTT; CDR3aa: CASSLSRVGTSDTQYF
d_gene: TRBD1; j_gene: TRBJ1-2; abundance: -; v_gene: TRBV20-1; CDR3nt: TGCAGTACGACAGGGGAGGGAGGTGGCTACACCTTC; CDR3aa: CSTTGEGGGYTF
d_gene: -; j_gene: TRBJ2-4; abundance: few; v_gene: TRBV7-2; CDR3nt: TGTGCCAGCAGAGACATCTTAGCCAAAAACATTCAGTACTTC; CDR3aa: CASRDILAKNIQYF
d_gene: TRBD1; j_gene: TRBJ1-5; abundance: -; v_gene: TRBV10-2; CDR3nt: TGCGCCAGCAGTGATGAGCTTTCCTGGACAGGGGAGGAAGATCAGCCCCAGCATTTT; CDR3aa: CASSDELSWTGEEDQPQHF
d_gene: TRBD2; j_gene: TRBJ2-1; abundance: -; v_gene: TRBV7-8; CDR3nt: TGTGCCAGCAGCTTAGAGGCTAGCGGGGGGGTCTACAATGAGCAGTTCTTC; CDR3aa: CASSLEASGGVYNEQFF
d_gene: -; j_gene: TRBJ2-3; abundance: -; v_gene: TRBV29-1; CDR3nt: TGCAGCTACGGTTGGGGGCGGCCTAGCACAGATACGCAGTATTTT; CDR3aa: CSYGWGRPSTDTQYF
d_gene: -; j_gene: TRBJ2-3; abundance: few; v_gene: TRBV5-6; CDR3nt: TGTGCCAGCAGCTTTAGGGCGCCTAGCACAGATACGCAGTATTTT; CDR3aa: CASSFRAPSTDTQYF
d_gene: -; j_gene: TRBJ2-2; abundance: -; v_gene: TRBV9; CDR3nt: TGTGCCAGCGACAGGTCCGACACCGGGGAGCTGTTTTTT; CDR3aa: CASDRSDTGELFF